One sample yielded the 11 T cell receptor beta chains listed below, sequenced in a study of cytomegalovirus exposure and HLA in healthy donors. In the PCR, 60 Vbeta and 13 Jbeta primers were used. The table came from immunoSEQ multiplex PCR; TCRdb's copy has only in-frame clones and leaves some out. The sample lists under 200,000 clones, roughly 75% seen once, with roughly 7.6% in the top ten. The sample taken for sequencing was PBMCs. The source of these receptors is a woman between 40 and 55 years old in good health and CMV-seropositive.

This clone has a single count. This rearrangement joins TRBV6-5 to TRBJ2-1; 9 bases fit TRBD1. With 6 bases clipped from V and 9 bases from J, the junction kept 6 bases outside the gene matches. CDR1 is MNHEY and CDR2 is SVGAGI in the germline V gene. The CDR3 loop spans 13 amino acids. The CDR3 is CASRRDRDSEQFF. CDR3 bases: TGTGCCAGCAGAAGGGACAGGGACAGTGAGCAGTTCTTC.

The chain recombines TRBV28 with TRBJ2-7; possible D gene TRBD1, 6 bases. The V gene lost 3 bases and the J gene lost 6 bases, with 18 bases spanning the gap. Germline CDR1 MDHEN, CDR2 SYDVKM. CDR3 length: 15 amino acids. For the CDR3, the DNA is TGTGCCAGCAGTTTCCGTGGGGGCCCCCCTGGCGAGCAGTACTTC. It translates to CASSFRGGPPGEQYF.

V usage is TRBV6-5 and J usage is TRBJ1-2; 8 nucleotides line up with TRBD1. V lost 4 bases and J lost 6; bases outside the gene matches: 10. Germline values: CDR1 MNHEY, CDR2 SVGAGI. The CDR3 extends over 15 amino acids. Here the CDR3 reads CASSSPSRGPDGYTF. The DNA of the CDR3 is TGTGCCAGCAGTTCCCCCAGCAGGGGGCCCGATGGCTACACCTTC.

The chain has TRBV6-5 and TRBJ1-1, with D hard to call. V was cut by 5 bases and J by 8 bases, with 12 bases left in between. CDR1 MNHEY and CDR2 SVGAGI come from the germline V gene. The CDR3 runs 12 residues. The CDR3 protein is CASSEADEEAFF. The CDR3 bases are TGTGCCAGCAGTGAAGCGGACGAGGAAGCTTTCTTT.

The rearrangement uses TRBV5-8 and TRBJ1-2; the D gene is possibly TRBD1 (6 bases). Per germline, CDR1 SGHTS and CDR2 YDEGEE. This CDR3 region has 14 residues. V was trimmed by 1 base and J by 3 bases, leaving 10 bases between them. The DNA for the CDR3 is TGTGCCAGCAGCTTGAACAGGGTATACTATGGCTACACCTTC. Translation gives CASSLNRVYYGYTF. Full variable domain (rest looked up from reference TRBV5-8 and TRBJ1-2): EAGVTQSPTHLIKTRGQQATLRCSPISGHTSVYWYQQALGLGLQFLLWYDEGEERNRGNFPPRFSGRQFPNYSSELNVNALELEDSALYLCASSLNRVYYGYTFGSGTRLTVV.

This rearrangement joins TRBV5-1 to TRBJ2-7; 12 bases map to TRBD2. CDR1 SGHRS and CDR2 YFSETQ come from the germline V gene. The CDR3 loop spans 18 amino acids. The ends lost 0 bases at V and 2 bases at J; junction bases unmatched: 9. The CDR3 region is CASSLGLAGGLLTYEQYF. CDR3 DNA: TGCGCCAGCAGCTTGGGGCTAGCGGGAGGGCTTCTTACCTACGAGCAGTACTTC.

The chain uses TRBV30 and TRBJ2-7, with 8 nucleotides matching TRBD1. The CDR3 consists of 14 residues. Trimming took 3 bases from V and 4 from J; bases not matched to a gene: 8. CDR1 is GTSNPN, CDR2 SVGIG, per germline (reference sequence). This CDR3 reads CAWRMGQGAYEQYF. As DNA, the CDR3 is TGTGCCTGGAGAATGGGGCAGGGGGCTTACGAGCAGTACTTC.

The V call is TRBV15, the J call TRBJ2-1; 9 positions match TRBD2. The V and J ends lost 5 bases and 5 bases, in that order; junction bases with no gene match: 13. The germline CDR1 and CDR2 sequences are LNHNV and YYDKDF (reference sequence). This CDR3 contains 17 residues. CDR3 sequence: CATSLLLPGLAHNEQFF. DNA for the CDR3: TGTGCCACCAGCCTACTTCTCCCGGGACTAGCCCACAATGAGCAGTTCTTC.

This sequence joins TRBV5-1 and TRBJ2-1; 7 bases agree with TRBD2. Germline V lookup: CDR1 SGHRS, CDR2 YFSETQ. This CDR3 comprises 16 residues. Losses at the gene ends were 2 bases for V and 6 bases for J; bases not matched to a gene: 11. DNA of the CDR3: TGCGCCAGCAGCTTACAGGACGGGAGGACAAGCAATGAGCAGTTCTTC. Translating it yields CASSLQDGRTSNEQFF.

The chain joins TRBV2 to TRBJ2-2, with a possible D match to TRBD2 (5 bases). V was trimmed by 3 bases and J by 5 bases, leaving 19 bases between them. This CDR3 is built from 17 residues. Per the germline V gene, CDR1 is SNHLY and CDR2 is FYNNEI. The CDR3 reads CASSDGVVGVGTGELFF. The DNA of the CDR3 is TGTGCCAGCAGTGATGGAGTAGTGGGAGTAGGGACCGGGGAGCTGTTTTTT.

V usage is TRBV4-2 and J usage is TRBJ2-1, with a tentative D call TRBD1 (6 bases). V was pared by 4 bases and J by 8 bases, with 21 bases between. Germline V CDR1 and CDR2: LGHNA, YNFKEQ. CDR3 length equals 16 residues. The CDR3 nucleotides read TGTGCCAGCAGCCTGACAGGCGGGTTGCAGGTATATGAGCAGTTCTTC. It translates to CASSLTGGLQVYEQFF.